Below, one TCR beta chain is given with its context. The data were produced by immunoSEQ multiplex PCR, yet TCRdb's version contains in-frame clones alone and is incomplete. The data contain about 82,000 clones, nearly 96% of them singletons. This CDR3 spans 14 amino acids. Germline V gene sequence: CDR1 SGHNT, CDR2 YYREEE (reference sequence). V lost 4 bases and J 3 bases, leaving 14 bases between the germline ends. This sample stems from a study of technical replicates of blood from several donors. Sequencing was done on a sample of T cells isolated from PBMCs. The sequence came from a human donor in good health. This chain links TRBV5-4 with TRBJ2-7; D is possibly TRBD2 (6 bases). As DNA, the CDR3 is TGTGCCAGCAGCCGCGAGACTAGAGACTACGAGCAGTACTTC. Translated: CASSRETRDYEQYF.